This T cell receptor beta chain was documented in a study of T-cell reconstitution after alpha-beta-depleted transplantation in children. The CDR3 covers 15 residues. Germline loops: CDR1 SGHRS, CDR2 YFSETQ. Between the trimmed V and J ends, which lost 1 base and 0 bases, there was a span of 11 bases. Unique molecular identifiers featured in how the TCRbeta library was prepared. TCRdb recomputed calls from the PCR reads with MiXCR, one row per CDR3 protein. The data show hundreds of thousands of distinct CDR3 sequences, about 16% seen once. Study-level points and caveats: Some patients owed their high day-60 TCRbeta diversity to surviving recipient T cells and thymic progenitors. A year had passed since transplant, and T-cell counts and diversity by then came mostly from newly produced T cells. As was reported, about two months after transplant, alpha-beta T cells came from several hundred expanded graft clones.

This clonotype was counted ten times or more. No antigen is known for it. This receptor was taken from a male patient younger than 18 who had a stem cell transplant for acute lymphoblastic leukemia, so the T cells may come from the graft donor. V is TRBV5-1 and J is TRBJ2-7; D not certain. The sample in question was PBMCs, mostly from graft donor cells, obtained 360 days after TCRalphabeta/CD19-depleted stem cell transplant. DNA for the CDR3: TGCGCCAGCAGCTTGTCGGGTTCCTCCTCCTACGAGCAGTACTTC. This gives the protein CASSLSGSSSYEQYF.